A single sample is the source of the 9 T cell receptor beta chains below, sequenced in a study of shared clonotypes between healthy human individuals (dated by TCRdb to about 2020). Library construction relied on the immunoSEQ multiplex PCR assay. TCRdb provides this immuneACCESS table in a form limited to in-frame rearrangements. Some clones are lacking; in checked studies, under half of them reflect an unresolved V gene, and why the rest are absent is not known. In all, the sample holds over 2 million clones, and 85% to 95% of those were seen once. The biggest ten clones account for 0.37% of the sample. The sample comprised naive CD4+ T cells from PBMCs. The label giving this sample's cell subset or site can be read as: CD45RA+ positively selected. The receptor source for this set is a man between 18 and 29 years old in good health. Some clones in this sample may be carry-over from other donors' samples.

This clone has only one observation. The chain employs TRBV7-3 and TRBJ2-2; 9 bases agree with TRBD1. This CDR3 spans 16 amino acids. Trimming removed 4 bases from V and 5 bases from J; junction bases left unmatched: 8. Germline-derived CDR1 and CDR2 are SGHTA and FQGTGA. This CDR3 reads CASSSTPDRGTGELFF. In DNA, the CDR3 is TGTGCCAGCAGCTCCACTCCGGACAGGGGTACCGGGGAGCTGTTTTTT.

CDR3 loop: CASSYNLGQPQHF. As DNA, the CDR3 is TGTGCCAGCAGTTATAATTTAGGTCAGCCCCAGCATTTT. This chain links TRBV28 with TRBJ1-5; D not certain. Germline V lookup: CDR1 MDHEN, CDR2 SYDVKM. CDR3 length: 13 residues. The V gene lost 4 bases and the J gene lost 6 bases, with 10 bases spanning the gap.

The chain recombines TRBV19 with TRBJ1-1, with a possible D match to TRBD1 (5 bases). CDR1 is LNHDA and CDR2 is SQIVND in the germline V gene (reference sequence). Trimming removed 3 bases from V and 5 bases from J, with 13 bases in between. This CDR3 has 14 residues. This CDR3 is CASSMGERGTEAFF. The CDR3, as DNA: TGTGCCAGTAGTATGGGGGAGCGAGGGACTGAAGCTTTCTTT.

The chain couples TRBV19 to TRBJ2-7; D uncertain. The V gene's germline CDR1 is LNHDA and CDR2 SQIVND (reference sequence). V lost 2 bases and J lost 3, with 11 bases in between. CDR3 size: 14 residues. The CDR3 DNA is TGTGCCAGTAGTATACGGACGCCTAGCTACGAGCAGTACTTC. Translated: CASSIRTPSYEQYF.

CDR3 nucleotide sequence: TGCGCCAGCAGCCCCACAAGCGACTCTGGAAACACCATATATTTT. Encoded protein: CASSPTSDSGNTIYF. The chain links TRBV5-1 to TRBJ1-3; D gene unclear. The CDR3 sequence is 15 residues long. Germline CDR1 and CDR2: SGHRS and YFSETQ. Trimming cost V 4 bases and J 0 bases, with 11 bases left between them.

The chain has TRBV28 and TRBJ2-7, with a possible D match to TRBD2 (5 bases). This CDR3 region has 14 residues. The germline V gene encodes CDR1 MDHEN and CDR2 SYDVKM. V was clipped by 5 bases and J by 0 bases, with 11 bases between them. CDR3 sequence (DNA): TGTGCCAGCAGTCCCCCCGGGAACTCCTACGAGCAGTACTTC. Amino acid sequence: CASSPPGNSYEQYF.

The chain recombines TRBV7-6 with TRBJ2-1; no definite D call. From germline, CDR1 is SGHVS and CDR2 FNYEAQ. Deletions cut 5 bases from V and 4 bases from J, with 15 bases between. The CDR3 runs 15 residues. The CDR3 sequence: CASSPAPTGYNEQFF. As DNA, the CDR3 is TGTGCCAGCAGCCCAGCCCCCACCGGTTACAATGAGCAGTTCTTC.

This clone was picked up one time. The chain combines TRBV5-6 with TRBJ1-2; D possibly corresponds to TRBD1 (5 bases). V lost 4 bases and J 8 bases, leaving 24 bases between the germline ends. CDR1 and CDR2 (germline): SGHDT, YYEEEE. This CDR3 is 16 amino acids long. Here the CDR3 reads CASSPNRGQGMWGYTF. The CDR3 bases are TGTGCCAGCAGCCCTAATCGGGGCCAGGGTATGTGGGGCTACACCTTC.

V and J are TRBV18 and TRBJ2-7, with 8 positions matching TRBD1. CDR1 is KGHSH and CDR2 is LQKENI in the germline V gene. The V and J ends lost 4 bases and 3 bases, in that order; junction bases with no gene match: 11. The CDR3 loop spans 16 amino acids. CDR3 sequence reads: CASSQQGEVQFYEQYF. In DNA form, the CDR3 reads TGTGCCAGCTCACAACAGGGGGAAGTACAATTCTACGAGCAGTACTTC. Variable domain in full (rest from reference TRBV18 and TRBJ2-7): NAGVMQNPRHLVRRRGQEARLRCSPMKGHSHVYWYRQLPEEGLKFMVYLQKENIIDESGMPKERFSAEFPKEGPSILRIQQVVRGDSAAYFCASSQQGEVQFYEQYFGPGTRLTVT.